This TCR beta chain was recorded in a study of blood T cells in healthy people across ages. Overall study: The capture of about one barcoded beta molecule per two T cells was achieved by template switching.

There are 14 residues in the CDR3. Trimming took 5 bases from V and 1 from J, leaving 11 bases between them. Germline lookup yields CDR1 MNHNY and CDR2 SVGAGI (reference sequence). This clonotype was seen at least ten times. The target antigen is unknown. General study points: Older age went with lower TCR beta diversity per million T cells, in a roughly linear way.

A sample-barcoded 5' primer and a J-beta primer mix were used in a second PCR of about 6 to 12 cycles. Researchers report that each sample yielded at least 2.5 million CDR3-containing paired-end reads. TCRdb ran MiXCR on the 5' RACE reads and lists one entry per CDR3 protein. The sample has 590,000 or so distinct CDR3 sequences; roughly 30% are singletons. The chain combines TRBV6-6 with TRBJ1-2; perhaps TRBD1 as D (6 bases). The sample taken for sequencing was blood. This receptor was obtained from a woman older than 75 in good health. The CDR3 is CASSPRGVNYGYTF. The CDR3 region has the DNA TGTGCCAGCAGTCCCAGGGGCGTTAACTATGGCTACACCTTC.